These T cell receptor beta chains were read from a single sample in a study of cytomegalovirus exposure and HLA in healthy donors. Sequenced by immunoSEQ multiplex PCR; TCRdb stores in-frame clones only, minus some. Of approximately 220,000 clones listed, about 70% were seen once; the top ten hold under 2%. Sample: PBMCs. The receptor source for this set is a woman in her twenties or thirties in good health and CMV-seronegative. The CDR3 runs from the conserved cysteine through the conserved F or W. Each record gives: D gene, V gene, J gene, clone size, CDR3 protein, CDR3 DNA. A D gene is named only where the DNA matches it firmly. The size field is filled for only some rows; it gives once, few, many or a size class.

D: NA; V: TRBV7-8; J: TRBJ1-4; size: NA; CDR3: CASSLNEKLFF; DNA: TGTGCCAGCAGCCTTAATGAAAAACTGTTTTTT
D: NA; V: TRBV10-3; J: TRBJ1-1; size: NA; CDR3: CAITPSAGNTEAFF; DNA: TGTGCCATCACCCCCTCCGCAGGAAACACTGAAGCTTTCTTT
D: TRBD1; V: TRBV6-4; J: TRBJ2-7; size: NA; CDR3: CASRKEGGAIYEQYF; DNA: TGTGCCAGCAGAAAGGAAGGGGGCGCGATCTACGAGCAGTACTTC
D: TRBD1; V: TRBV7-2; J: TRBJ1-2; size: NA; CDR3: CASSLVPGGKDYGYTF; DNA: TGTGCCAGCAGCTTAGTTCCAGGGGGGAAGGACTATGGCTACACCTTC
D: NA; V: TRBV10-1; J: TRBJ1-3; size: NA; CDR3: CASSAETGNTIYF; DNA: TGCGCCAGCAGTGCCGAGACTGGAAACACCATATATTTT
D: NA; V: TRBV9; J: TRBJ2-3; size: NA; CDR3: CASSAPGSTDTQYF; DNA: TGTGCCAGCAGCGCCCCCGGGAGCACAGATACGCAGTATTTT
D: TRBD2; V: TRBV15; J: TRBJ2-1; size: NA; CDR3: CATSRDLSPGLGGNEQFF; DNA: TGTGCCACCAGCAGAGACCTCTCCCCGGGACTAGGGGGCAATGAGCAGTTCTTC
D: NA; V: TRBV20-1; J: TRBJ1-2; size: NA; CDR3: CSSDSNYGYTF; DNA: TGCAGTTCCGACAGTAACTATGGCTACACCTTC
D: TRBD2; V: TRBV7-9; J: TRBJ2-5; size: NA; CDR3: CAGGGTETQYF; DNA: TGTGCCGGGGGGGGGACGGAGACCCAGTACTTC
D: TRBD2; V: TRBV7-9; J: TRBJ2-1; size: few; CDR3: CASSLAGTSGRSSYNEQFF; DNA: TGTGCCAGCAGCTTAGCAGGGACTAGCGGGAGAAGCTCCTACAATGAGCAGTTCTTC
D: NA; V: TRBV2; J: TRBJ1-5; size: NA; CDR3: CASREGREEYHGPQHF; DNA: TGTGCCAGCAGAGAGGGCAGGGAGGAGTACCATGGGCCCCAGCATTTT
D: TRBD2; V: TRBV6-1; J: TRBJ2-3; size: NA; CDR3: CASTLAGGDTQYF; DNA: TGTGCCAGCACATTAGCGGGAGGGGATACGCAGTATTTT
D: NA; V: TRBV12-2; J: TRBJ2-2; size: NA; CDR3: CASRLASGSTGELFF; DNA: TGTGCAAGTCGCTTAGCTAGCGGGAGCACCGGGGAGCTGTTTTTT
D: NA; V: TRBV6-5; J: TRBJ1-3; size: few; CDR3: CASSSPRGSINAIYF; DNA: TGTGCCAGCAGTTCCCCTAGGGGGAGTATAAACGCCATATATTTT
D: TRBD1; V: TRBV2; J: TRBJ2-7; size: NA; CDR3: CASSLTGALSYEQYF; DNA: TGTGCCAGCAGTCTAACAGGGGCCCTCTCCTACGAGCAGTACTTC
D: NA; V: TRBV2; J: TRBJ2-5; size: NA; CDR3: CASSRSGQETQYF; DNA: TGTGCCAGCAGTCGGTCAGGGCAAGAGACCCAGTACTTC
D: NA; V: TRBV5-6; J: TRBJ1-2; size: few; CDR3: CASSLARGYGYTF; DNA: TGTGCCAGCAGCTTGGCCAGGGGCTATGGCTACACCTTC
D: TRBD1; V: TRBV10-3; J: TRBJ2-7; size: NA; CDR3: CAISSGTGGYEQYF; DNA: TGTGCCATCAGTTCCGGGACAGGGGGCTACGAGCAGTACTTC
D: NA; V: TRBV11-2; J: TRBJ1-2; size: NA; CDR3: CASSLGRNYGYTF; DNA: TGTGCCAGCAGCTTGGGCAGAAACTATGGCTACACCTTC
D: TRBD2; V: TRBV6-5; J: TRBJ2-7; size: NA; CDR3: CASAPGLAGGREQYF; DNA: TGTGCCAGCGCGCCGGGACTAGCGGGGGGGCGCGAGCAGTACTTC
D: NA; V: TRBV2; J: TRBJ2-7; size: NA; CDR3: CASRSTGTKYEQYF; DNA: TGTGCCAGCAGATCAACCGGGACAAAATACGAGCAGTACTTC
D: NA; V: TRBV15; J: TRBJ2-2; size: NA; CDR3: CATSAGSWTGELFF; DNA: TGTGCCACCAGCGCAGGGTCGTGGACCGGGGAGCTGTTTTTT
D: NA; V: TRBV28; J: TRBJ2-3; size: NA; CDR3: CASSSRLDTQYF; DNA: TGTGCCAGCAGTTCGCGACTTGATACGCAGTATTTT
D: TRBD1; V: TRBV7-9; J: TRBJ2-1; size: NA; CDR3: CASSSGQGAFNEQFF; DNA: TGTGCCAGCAGCTCGGGACAGGGGGCTTTTAATGAACAGTTCTTC
D: NA; V: TRBV7-9; J: TRBJ2-7; size: NA; CDR3: CASSQQGYEQYF; DNA: TGTGCCAGCAGCCAACAGGGTTACGAGCAGTACTTC